The 29 T cell receptor beta chains listed next were all sequenced from one sample in a study of radiation and T cells in renal cell carcinoma. Generated by immunoSEQ multiplex PCR, the TCRdb table keeps only in-frame clones and is missing some. The repertoire holds about 150,000 clones, with approximately 86% as singletons. Time point described: blood 2 weeks post-SBRT. Treatment in this sample: 15 Gy SBRT to primary tumor, nephrectomy 4 weeks later. The sequencing here drew on blood, taken from a patient whose treatment included radiotherapy and nephrectomy. These receptors originate from a woman in her forties or fifties with renal cell carcinoma.

V and J are TRBV5-3 and TRBJ1-2; D perhaps matches TRBD1 (6 bases). TRBV5-3 is an open reading frame, and its role is uncertain. V lost 4 bases and J lost 0, with 16 bases in between. This CDR3 is built from 16 residues. CDR3 protein: CARSTRQDGANYGYTF. The CDR3 DNA follows: TGTGCCAGAAGCACCCGACAGGATGGAGCTAACTATGGCTACACCTTC.

The chain is built from TRBV7-2 and TRBJ1-2, with 10 bases matching TRBD1. J was trimmed by 8 bases and V by 2 bases; bases with no gene match: 11. CDR3 size: 16 residues. CDR1 is SGHTA, CDR2 FQGNSA, per germline. In DNA form, the CDR3 reads TGTGCCAGCAGCTTAACTCAGGGACAGGGGTTTCTGGGCTACACCTTC. It is translated as CASSLTQGQGFLGYTF.

This clone was found once. V is TRBV5-1 and J is TRBJ2-6, with D perhaps assigned TRBD1 or TRBD2 (5 bases each). The CDR3 totals 15 residues. Trimming cost V 7 bases and J 4 bases, with 15 bases left between them. CDR1 and CDR2 (germline): SGHRS, YFSETQ. Here the CDR3 DNA reads TGCGCCAGCGAGGGGTCGCTTGCGGGGGCCAACGTCCTGACTTTC. This sequence encodes CASEGSLAGANVLTF.

This clone came up once. The gene calls are TRBV14 and TRBJ2-5, with TRBD2 as a possible D gene (6 bases). Germline loops: CDR1 SGHDN, CDR2 FVKESK. Between the trimmed V and J ends, which lost 1 base and 2 bases, there was a span of 17 bases. This CDR3 spans 17 amino acids. The CDR3 sequence is CASSQVRGTVYQETQYF. The CDR3 coding sequence is TGTGCCAGCAGCCAAGTACGGGGGACCGTTTATCAAGAGACCCAGTACTTC.

This chain links TRBV10-2 with TRBJ2-2; D possibly corresponds to TRBD1 (5 bases). The CDR3 contains 20 residues. The germline V gene has CDR1 WSHSY and CDR2 SAAADI. Between the trimmed V and J ends, which lost 2 bases and 6 bases, there was a span of 28 bases. DNA of the CDR3: TGCGCCAGCAGTGAGCCGGTCACCCCCCAACGCCTGGGGCGCGCCGGGGAGCTGTTTTTT. This sequence encodes CASSEPVTPQRLGRAGELFF.

The chain has TRBV7-2 and TRBJ2-1, with TRBD1 as a possible D gene (6 bases). V was trimmed by 3 bases and J by 0 bases, leaving 18 bases between them. Germline V gene sequence: CDR1 SGHTA, CDR2 FQGNSA. The CDR3 is 18 amino acids. As DNA, the CDR3 is TGTGCCAGCAGCTTGAGTGGGGGCTCGGGGAGCTCCTACAATGAGCAGTTCTTC. It encodes CASSLSGGSGSSYNEQFF.

The chain employs TRBV4-2 and TRBJ2-2; D possibly uses TRBD1 or TRBD2 (6 bases each). Trimming pared 4 bases from V and 4 bases from J, leaving 13 bases between. The CDR3 has 15 amino acids. Germline-derived CDR1 and CDR2 are LGHNA and YNFKEQ. The DNA for the CDR3 is TGTGCCAGCAGCCGCTTACAGGGAGGCACCGGGGAGCTGTTTTTT. It is translated as CASSRLQGGTGELFF.

The J gene is TRBJ1-3, the V gene TRBV19; D is ambiguous. The germline V gene encodes CDR1 LNHDA and CDR2 SQIVND (reference sequence). V gave up 3 bases and J gave up 1 base, with 7 bases separating them. The CDR3 extends over 14 amino acids. The CDR3 nucleotides read TGTGCCAGTAGTATCAGCATTTCTGGAAACACCATATATTTT. It translates to CASSISISGNTIYF.

This chain links TRBV9 with TRBJ1-2; 7 bases align to TRBD1. Germline trimming cut 4 bases from V and 3 bases from J; bases unmatched to any gene: 9. This CDR3 spans 15 amino acids. Germline V gene data show CDR1 as SGDLS and CDR2 as YYNGEE. The CDR3 protein is CASSIGTAPYYGYTF. CDR3 bases: TGTGCCAGCAGCATCGGGACAGCGCCGTACTATGGCTACACCTTC.

The genes are TRBV13 and TRBJ2-7; TRBD2 agrees at 7 bases. Germline CDR1 PRHDT, CDR2 FYEKMQ (reference sequence). The CDR3 consists of 11 residues. Trimming at V came to 5 bases and at J to 7 bases, leaving 2 bases not matched to a gene. In nucleotides, the CDR3 is TGTGCCAGCAGCAGTAGCGGGGAGCAGTACTTC. It is translated as CASSSSGEQYF.

This chain links TRBV18 with TRBJ2-5, with 9 bases matching TRBD2. V gave up 2 bases and J gave up 1 base; unmatched junction bases: 2. The CDR3 covers 15 residues. Germline loops: CDR1 KGHSH, CDR2 LQKENI. The CDR3 loop reads CASSPERGVQETQYF. The CDR3 DNA reads TGTGCCAGCTCACCAGAGCGGGGGGTCCAAGAGACCCAGTACTTC.

The chain is built from TRBV5-6 and TRBJ1-5, with D maybe TRBD1 (6 bases). Trimming removed 0 bases from V and 8 bases from J, with 12 bases in between. From germline, CDR1 is SGHDT and CDR2 YYEEEE. This CDR3 comprises 14 residues. The chain's CDR3 is CASSLGGGTEPQHF. The DNA for the CDR3 is TGTGCCAGCAGCTTGGGGGGGGGCACGGAGCCCCAGCATTTT.

This chain links TRBV4-1 with TRBJ1-5, with D tentatively TRBD1 (5 bases). The CDR3 extends over 13 amino acids. Germline V gene data show CDR1 as MGHRA and CDR2 as YSYEKL. V lost 4 bases and J lost 5, with 9 bases in between. This chain's CDR3 is CASSLWGDQPQHF. DNA of the CDR3: TGCGCCAGCAGCCTGTGGGGGGATCAGCCCCAGCATTTT.

A single count supports this clone. The genes are TRBV19 and TRBJ2-7; 13 nucleotides match TRBD2. Germline CDR1 LNHDA, CDR2 SQIVND (reference sequence). The V and J ends lost 3 bases and 5 bases, in that order; junction bases with no gene match: 4. This CDR3 contains 15 residues. The CDR3 protein is CASSIGLAGEDEQYF. The DNA of the CDR3 is TGTGCCAGTAGTATTGGACTAGCGGGGGAGGACGAGCAGTACTTC.

The rearrangement joins TRBV27 to TRBJ1-4; D unclear. CDR3 length: 16 amino acids. The germline V gene has CDR1 MNHEY and CDR2 SMNVEV (reference sequence). The V gene lost 3 bases and the J gene lost 8 bases, with 19 bases spanning the gap. In nucleotides, the CDR3 is TGTGCCAGCAGTTTCCTCCCGGCCCCTCCGGGCGAAAAACTGTTTTTT. Protein sequence: CASSFLPAPPGEKLFF. Together with reference TRBV27 and TRBJ1-4, the CDR3 gives the full variable domain: EAQVTQNPRYLITVTGKKLTVTCSQNMNHEYMSWYRQDPGLGLRQIYYSMNVEVTDKGDVPEGYKVSRKEKRNFPLILESPSPNQTSLYFCASSFLPAPPGEKLFFGSGTQLSVL.

The V gene is TRBV7-2, the J gene TRBJ1-4; TRBD1 is a possible D gene (5 bases). The CDR3 runs 15 residues. Germline-derived CDR1 and CDR2 are SGHTA and FQGNSA. V lost 5 bases to trimming and J lost 1 base, with 11 bases between them. This chain's CDR3 is CASSPTGGTNEKLFF. CDR3 sequence (DNA): TGTGCCAGCAGCCCCACGGGGGGAACTAATGAAAAACTGTTTTTT.

This clone was seen once. The gene calls are TRBV9 and TRBJ1-6, with D possibly TRBD1 on 5 matching bases. V lost 4 bases and J 5 bases, leaving 16 bases between the germline ends. This CDR3 is built from 16 residues. Germline V gene sequence: CDR1 SGDLS, CDR2 YYNGEE. The CDR3: CASSPRGAADNSPLHF. DNA of the CDR3: TGTGCCAGCAGCCCCAGAGGGGCGGCAGATAATTCACCCCTCCACTTT.

CDR3 loop: CASSLALAGPSSYNEQFF. In nucleotides, the CDR3 is TGCGCCAGCAGCTTGGCCCTAGCGGGGCCGAGCTCCTACAATGAGCAGTTCTTC. The J gene is TRBJ2-1, the V gene TRBV5-1, with TRBD2 matching 9 bases. Germline-derived CDR1 and CDR2 are SGHRS and YFSETQ. With V trimmed by 0 bases and J by 0 bases, 7 bases remained unmatched. This CDR3 spans 18 amino acids.

The chain joins TRBV4-1 to TRBJ1-2; D is uncertain. Per germline, CDR1 MGHRA and CDR2 YSYEKL. The CDR3 spans 13 residues. Trimming cost V 1 base and J 4 bases, with 7 bases left between them. In DNA form, the CDR3 reads TGCGCCAGCAGCCAAGTGGCGGGCTATGGCTACACCTTC. This codes for CASSQVAGYGYTF.

The chain carries TRBV7-2 and TRBJ2-7; the D is unclear. CDR3 length: 14 residues. Germline CDR1 and CDR2: SGHTA and FQGNSA. The V gene lost 1 base and the J gene lost 0 bases, with 7 bases spanning the gap. CDR3 loop: CASSLVQSSYEQYF. Written as DNA, the CDR3 is TGTGCCAGCAGCTTAGTACAGAGCTCCTACGAGCAGTACTTC.

This clone was observed once. CDR3: CASKTPSNTEAFF. The CDR3 DNA sequence: TGTGCCAGCAAAACACCATCGAACACTGAAGCTTTCTTT. The gene calls are TRBV6-5 and TRBJ1-1, with D unclear. Germline loops: CDR1 MNHEY, CDR2 SVGAGI. The V gene lost 7 bases and the J gene lost 1 base, with 10 bases spanning the gap. The CDR3 is 13 residues long.

J is TRBJ2-3 and V is TRBV6-1; D perhaps matches TRBD2 (5 bases). CDR1 is MNHNS and CDR2 is SASEGT in the germline V gene. V was pared by 4 bases and J by 0 bases, with 11 bases between. The CDR3 consists of 15 residues. CDR3 in amino acids: CASSGGSVSTDTQYF. The DNA for the CDR3 is TGTGCCAGCAGTGGTGGGAGCGTTAGCACAGATACGCAGTATTTT.

Note on this clone: Within the sample, other DNA sequences also encode this same CDR3. The V call is TRBV18, the J call TRBJ2-7, with 9 bases lining up with TRBD1. CDR1 is KGHSH and CDR2 is LQKENI in the germline V gene. The CDR3 spans 15 residues. J lost 4 bases, V lost 3 bases, and 7 bases had no gene match. CDR3 protein: CASSPGTGLSYEQYF. The CDR3 DNA reads TGTGCCAGCTCACCCGGGACAGGGCTTTCGTACGAGCAGTACTTC.

This chain joins TRBV2 and TRBJ2-5, with D possibly being TRBD1 or TRBD2 (5 bases each). The germline CDR1 and CDR2 sequences are SNHLY and FYNNEI. V lost 6 bases and J 1 base, leaving 18 bases between the germline ends. This CDR3 is 16 amino acids long. The CDR3 DNA reads TGTGCCAGCAGCAAAACAGGAGGAGGACCCCAAGAGACCCAGTACTTC. The encoded protein is CASSKTGGGPQETQYF.

The gene calls are TRBV19 and TRBJ1-2, with 8 bases that match TRBD1. Germline CDR1 LNHDA, CDR2 SQIVND (reference sequence). With V trimmed by 5 bases and J by 8 bases, 4 bases remained unmatched. The CDR3 is made up of 12 amino acids. The CDR3 sequence: CASSETGEGYTF. CDR3 coding DNA: TGTGCCAGTAGTGAGACAGGGGAAGGCTACACCTTC.

Only one count was recorded for this clone. The genes are TRBV15 and TRBJ2-3; 7 bases align to TRBD1. After removal of 1 base from V and 0 bases from J, the junction contained 13 bases not matched to a gene. The CDR3 has 19 residues. In germline, CDR1 is LNHNV, CDR2 YYDKDF (reference sequence). The CDR3 nucleotides read TGTGCCACCAGCAGAGTAAGAGTTCGAACAGGGGTTAGCACAGATACGCAGTATTTT. This gives the protein CATSRVRVRTGVSTDTQYF.

The chain links TRBV15 to TRBJ1-2, with D perhaps TRBD1 (5 bases). V gave up 2 bases and J gave up 2 bases, with 6 bases separating them. The CDR3 covers 13 residues. In germline, CDR1 is LNHNV, CDR2 YYDKDF (reference sequence). CDR3 loop: CATSRRGNYGYTF. Written as DNA, the CDR3 is TGTGCCACCAGCAGACGGGGCAACTATGGCTACACCTTC.

This clone showed up just a few times. The rearrangement joins TRBV7-8 to TRBJ1-1; the D gene is possibly TRBD1 (5 bases). Trimming shortened V by 3 bases and J by 5 bases, and 10 bases separated the two germline ends. This CDR3 contains 13 residues. CDR1 and CDR2 (germline): SGHVS, FQNEAQ. CDR3 sequence reads: CASSFQGGTEAFF. The DNA of the CDR3 is TGTGCCAGCAGCTTTCAGGGAGGGACTGAAGCTTTCTTT.

V and J are TRBV6-5 and TRBJ2-7, with D perhaps matching TRBD1 (6 bases). From germline, CDR1 is MNHEY and CDR2 SVGAGI. The ends were cut back, 6 bases at V and 1 base at J, with 10 bases in the middle. The CDR3 length is 13 residues. The CDR3 protein is CASRQTGSYEQYF. The CDR3 region has the DNA TGTGCCAGCAGACAGACAGGTTCCTACGAGCAGTACTTC.